These T cell receptor beta chains were read from a single sample in a study of sequential checkpoint blockade in melanoma. Repertoires were generated with immunoSEQ multiplex PCR, while TCRdb's copy carries only in-frame clones and drops some. The data show under 15,000 clones, about 68% seen once. The starting material was CD8+ T cells sorted from blood (inferred from file names), obtained from a patient given nivolumab and ipilimumab in sequence. The receptors come from a human donor with melanoma. Both conserved end residues are part of each CDR3. The order of the fields is V gene, J gene, D gene, clone size, CDR3 DNA, CDR3 protein. The D gene is left open where the match is weak. Some rows have no size entry. The others give once, few or many, or a class for an expanded clone.

TRBV6-5,TRBJ2-3,TRBD2,.,TGTGCCAGCAGTTACTCGGGGGGGACAGATACGCAGTATTTT,CASSYSGGTDTQYF
TRBV6-4,TRBJ2-7,TRBD2,few,TGTGCCAGCAGTGGGGGACTAGCGGATAGCTCCTACGAGCAGTACTTC,CASSGGLADSSYEQYF
TRBV19,TRBJ2-4,TRBD1,.,TGTGCCAGTCGACAGGGGGCCGGGGAAAACATTCAGTACTTC,CASRQGAGENIQYF
TRBV7-6,TRBJ2-2,.,.,TGTGCCAGCAGCTCAAACACCGGGGAGCTGTTTTTT,CASSSNTGELFF
TRBV7-2,TRBJ1-5,.,.,TGTGCCAGCAGCTTAGGAAGCTATAGCAATCAGCCCCAGCATTTT,CASSLGSYSNQPQHF
TRBV4-2,TRBJ2-7,.,.,TGTGCCAGCAGCCAAGACGAGGGCTCCTACGAGCAGTACTTC,CASSQDEGSYEQYF
TRBV9,TRBJ2-7,TRBD1,.,TGTGCCAGCAGCTCGACAGGGGAAAGGCAGTACTTC,CASSSTGERQYF
TRBV7-9,TRBJ2-3,TRBD1,.,TGTGCCAGCAGCGTTTCCCCGGGACAGGGAGTAGGAGATACGCAGTATTTT,CASSVSPGQGVGDTQYF
TRBV5-5,TRBJ1-3,.,.,TGTGCCAGCAGCTTTCCAGACTCTGGAAACACCATATATTTT,CASSFPDSGNTIYF
TRBV7-2,TRBJ2-2,TRBD2,.,TGTGCCAGCAGCCATAGCTGGGGTAGCGGGAAATCCGGGGAGCTGTTTTTT,CASSHSWGSGKSGELFF
TRBV9,TRBJ1-1,.,.,TGTGCCAGCAGCGAAGGAGGGAACACTGAAGCTTTCTTT,CASSEGGNTEAFF
TRBV5-1,TRBJ2-2,.,.,TGCGCCAGCAGCTTCTACAGGGAGCCGAACACCGGGGAGCTGTTTTTT,CASSFYREPNTGELFF
TRBV5-4,TRBJ2-5,.,.,TGTGCCAGCAGCTTCGGGACTCGCGGGGAGACCCAGTACTTC,CASSFGTRGETQYF
TRBV11-2,TRBJ1-1,TRBD1,.,TGTGCCAGCAGCATGGGACAGTTTGAAGCTTTCTTT,CASSMGQFEAFF
TRBV7-9,TRBJ2-1,TRBD2,.,TGTGCCAGCAGCTCCGGGACTAGCGGGGGGTACAATGAGCAGTTCTTC,CASSSGTSGGYNEQFF
TRBV10-1,TRBJ1-1,.,.,TGCGCCAGCAGCACAGGGAAGAACACTGAAGCTTTCTTT,CASSTGKNTEAFF
TRBV19,TRBJ2-5,TRBD1,.,TGTGCCAGTAGTACTTATACAGGGGCGAGAGAGACCCAGTACTTC,CASSTYTGARETQYF
TRBV5-5,TRBJ2-7,.,.,TGTGCCAGCTCCCCCCCGGGAACGATCGAGCAGTACTTC,CASSPPGTIEQYF
TRBV10-2,TRBJ2-7,TRBD1,few,TGCGCCAGCAGTGGCGAACAGGGGCTATCCTACGAGCAGTACTTC,CASSGEQGLSYEQYF
TRBV18,TRBJ2-1,TRBD2,few,TGTGCCAGCTCACAGGCGGCTAGCGGGGGGCGAGGGCAGTTCTTC,CASSQAASGGRGQFF
TRBV5-1,TRBJ2-5,.,.,TGCGCCAGCAGCTTTGGGACAACGAGGGAGACCCAGTACTTC,CASSFGTTRETQYF
TRBV7-8,TRBJ1-4,.,.,TGTGCCAGCAGCTTAGAAGCCATCTCAACTAATGAAAAACTGTTTTTT,CASSLEAISTNEKLFF
TRBV19,TRBJ1-1,TRBD1,.,TGTGCCAGTAGTATAGGGACAGGTACTGAAGCTTTCTTT,CASSIGTGTEAFF
TRBV29-1,TRBJ2-1,.,.,TGCAGCGTTGAAATACCTAGTCTAAATGAGCAGTTCTTC,CSVEIPSLNEQFF
TRBV7-9,TRBJ2-7,.,.,TGTGCCAGTATGAGCTCCTACGAGCAGTACTTC,CASMSSYEQYF
TRBV7-9,TRBJ1-4,.,.,TGTGCCAGCAGCTCAGAACAACTTCCTAGGGGAAAACTGTTTTTT,CASSSEQLPRGKLFF
TRBV13,TRBJ1-2,TRBD1,many,TGTGCCAGCAGTATAGGGGGACAGGCCTATGGCTACACCTTC,CASSIGGQAYGYTF
TRBV9,TRBJ2-1,.,.,TGTGCCAGCAGCGTAGTAGCGAATTACAATGAGCAGTTCTTC,CASSVVANYNEQFF
TRBV10-3,TRBJ2-2,.,few,TGTGCCATCAGTGTCTCTATGGCAGGGGACACCGGGGAGCTGTTTTTT,CAISVSMAGDTGELFF
TRBV4-2,TRBJ2-1,.,.,TGTGCCAGCAGCCCTGAAGGCGGGGCCTACAATGAGCAGTTCTTC,CASSPEGGAYNEQFF
TRBV11-2,TRBJ2-5,TRBD2,once,TGTGCCAGCAGCTTAGGAACTAGCGGATTATTTTGGGAGACCCAGTACTTC,CASSLGTSGLFWETQYF
TRBV6-1,TRBJ1-1,.,once,TGTGCCAGCAGTGACGCAGAGGGGAGGGGTGGCACTGAAGCTTTCTTT,CASSDAEGRGGTEAFF
TRBV7-9,TRBJ2-7,TRBD2,few,TGTGCCAGCAGCTCCGCGAGACTAGCGGGAGGGAGCCCGCCCTACGAGCAGTACTTC,CASSSARLAGGSPPYEQYF
TRBV5-1,TRBJ2-3,TRBD2,.,TGCGCCAGCGCTCTAATAGGACTAGCGAGCACAGATACGCAGTATTTT,CASALIGLASTDTQYF
TRBV2,TRBJ1-5,TRBD1,few,TGTGCCAGCAGTGACCCCAGGACAGGCTTTAGCAATCAGCCCCAGCATTTT,CASSDPRTGFSNQPQHF
TRBV30,TRBJ1-1,.,.,TGTGCCTGGAGTGTACTTAGGGGATGGGAAGCTTTCTTT,CAWSVLRGWEAFF
TRBV7-8,TRBJ2-5,TRBD2,.,TGTGCCAGCAGCTTCCCGTCGGGACTAGCGGGAGACGGGTACCAAGAGACCCAGTACTTC,CASSFPSGLAGDGYQETQYF
TRBV5-1,TRBJ1-1,.,once,TGCGCCAGCAGCTTGGTGGCAGGGCGAGTGGGGAACACTGAAGCTTTCTTT,CASSLVAGRVGNTEAFF
TRBV9,TRBJ2-5,.,.,TGTGCCAGCAGCGGACAATCGGGAAGAGAGACCCAGTACTTC,CASSGQSGRETQYF
TRBV19,TRBJ2-2,.,.,TGTGCCAGTAGTATAGCCTCGGGCGGGGAGCTGTTTTTT,CASSIASGGELFF
TRBV27,TRBJ2-3,.,few,TGTGCCAGCAGTTCGGGACTTCGAGATACGCAGTATTTT,CASSSGLRDTQYF
TRBV5-5,TRBJ2-2,.,.,TGTGCCAGCAGTAGGGGGTCCGGGGAGCTGTTTTTT,CASSRGSGELFF
TRBV7-9,TRBJ1-5,TRBD1,.,TGTGCCAGCAGCTTAGCGCGGGACAGGGGGCTTGAAAGCAATCAGCCCCAGCATTTT,CASSLARDRGLESNQPQHF
TRBV7-2,TRBJ1-1,.,.,TGTGCCAGCAGCCTAGCACAGAACACTGAAGCTTTCTTT,CASSLAQNTEAFF
TRBV6-5,TRBJ2-7,.,.,TGTGCCAGCAGTAGAGTACAGACGGATTACGAGCAGTACTTC,CASSRVQTDYEQYF
TRBV11-2,TRBJ1-2,TRBD1,once,TGTGCCAGCGGTGACAGGGGGTATGGCTACACCTTC,CASGDRGYGYTF
TRBV7-9,TRBJ1-1,.,.,TGTGCCACCGTCAGGGATTCGGTGAACACTGAAGCTTTCTTT,CATVRDSVNTEAFF
TRBV5-6,TRBJ2-7,.,.,TGTGCCAGCAGCTTGAATAGACACCCTTACGAGCAGTACTTC,CASSLNRHPYEQYF
TRBV7-2,TRBJ1-3,.,few,TGTGCCAGCAGCCCGTTGTCCTTAGAGGGAAACACCATATATTTT,CASSPLSLEGNTIYF
TRBV4-3,TRBJ2-4,.,once,TGCGCCAGCAGCCAAGATCAGGGACACTTAAACATTCAGTACTTC,CASSQDQGHLNIQYF
TRBV27,TRBJ2-7,.,.,TGTGCCAGCAGTCCCCGGGACTCGAAGTACGAGCAGTACTTC,CASSPRDSKYEQYF
TRBV2,TRBJ2-3,.,.,TGTGCCAGCACTCCGACAGGTGCGGATACGCAGTATTTT,CASTPTGADTQYF
TRBV5-5,TRBJ2-5,TRBD1,.,TGTGCCAGCAGCTTCGGGACAGGGGAAGAGACCCAGTACTTC,CASSFGTGEETQYF
TRBV9,TRBJ2-3,TRBD2,.,TGTGCCAGCAGCCTTAGCGGGGGGGCGGGGGATACGCAGTATTTT,CASSLSGGAGDTQYF